A selection of T cell receptor beta chains follows, all from one sample in a study of blood T cell repertoires in COVID-19. Repertoires were generated with immunoSEQ multiplex PCR, while TCRdb's copy carries only in-frame clones and drops some. The table records roughly 170,000 clones, under 85% of them present only once. What was sequenced was peripheral blood. Receptors were obtained from a human donor in a cohort sampled during active COVID-19. Each CDR3 is given with its conserved first and last residue. The D gene is left open where the match is weak. For some rows the clone size is stated as once, few or many, or as a class when expanded; others skip it.

clone_size j_call d_call v_call cdr3_nt cdr3_aa
- TRBJ1-2 TRBD1 TRBV7-8 TGTGCCAGCAGCTTAAGGGACAGATCCAGAGACTATGGCTACACCTTC CASSLRDRSRDYGYTF
- TRBJ2-2 - TRBV7-7 TGTGCTAGCAGCTTTGGTGCAGGGGCTTACACCGGGGAGCTGTTTTTT CASSFGAGAYTGELFF
- TRBJ1-1 TRBD1 TRBV6-5 TGTGCCAGCAGTTACTTAGGGACAGGGGGCACTGAAGCTTTCTTT CASSYLGTGGTEAFF
- TRBJ2-5 TRBD2 TRBV4-1 TGCGCCAGCAGCTACGGGACTAGCCGGGAGACCCAGTACTTC CASSYGTSRETQYF
few TRBJ2-2 TRBD2 TRBV15 TGTGCCACCAGCAGAGATCGGCTAGCGGGGGGGAACACCGGGGAGCTGTTTTTT CATSRDRLAGGNTGELFF
- TRBJ1-2 TRBD1 TRBV27 TGTGCCAGCAGTTTAGAGGGAACAGGGGTTCAAGGCTACACCTTC CASSLEGTGVQGYTF
- TRBJ2-5 - TRBV7-6 TGTGCCAGCAGCTTAGAGGCAGGGGTGGAGGAGACCCAGTACTTC CASSLEAGVEETQYF
- TRBJ2-3 - TRBV9 TGTGCCAGCAGCGCGCAGGGTTCTAGCACAGATACGCAGTATTTT CASSAQGSSTDTQYF
- TRBJ1-1 - TRBV15 TGTGCCACCAGCAGAGATCTGCCGTCGGGACACCTTATGAACACTGAAGCTTTCTTT CATSRDLPSGHLMNTEAFF
- TRBJ1-2 TRBD1 TRBV29-1 TGCAGCGTTGGCCAGGGGGGTCCAGTCTATGGCTACACCTTC CSVGQGGPVYGYTF
few TRBJ1-1 TRBD1 TRBV29-1 TGCAGCGTCCGACAGGGGATGGGTGAAGCTTTCTTT CSVRQGMGEAFF
once TRBJ2-2 - TRBV5-8 TGTGCCAGCAGCTTCTCAGGGCCGCGCACCGGGGAGCTGTTTTTT CASSFSGPRTGELFF
once TRBJ2-7 TRBD1 TRBV5-6 TGTGCCAGCAGCTTCGTAGTGGACAGGGGTCACGAGCAGTACTTC CASSFVVDRGHEQYF
- TRBJ2-7 TRBD1 TRBV13 TGTGCCAGCAGCTCGGACAGGGGCGAGCAGTACTTC CASSSDRGEQYF
- TRBJ1-6 - TRBV2 TGTGCCAATGACAGTGGTTCACCCCTCCACTTT CANDSGSPLHF
- TRBJ1-1 TRBD1 TRBV19 TGTGCCAGTAGCCAGACAGGGGCGGGTCGGACTGAAGCTTTCTTT CASSQTGAGRTEAFF
- TRBJ2-5 TRBD2 TRBV19 TGTGCCAGTAGTATTGGGAGGGAAGAGACCCAGTACTTC CASSIGREETQYF
- TRBJ2-2 - TRBV7-9 TGTGCCAGCAGCTTAGTTGCCAGGAACACCGGGGAGCTGTTTTTT CASSLVARNTGELFF
- TRBJ1-1 - TRBV7-9 TGTGCCAGCAGCCCCTCGGTTAACACTGAAGCTTTCTTT CASSPSVNTEAFF
- TRBJ1-5 - TRBV7-9 TGTGCCAGCAGCTCAACAGGGTTTTCCTCGCGGAATCAGCCCCAGCATTTT CASSSTGFSSRNQPQHF
- TRBJ2-2 - TRBV15 TGTGCCACCAGCAGGGGGAGGACCGGGGAGCTGTTTTTT CATSRGRTGELFF
- TRBJ2-2 TRBD2 TRBV5-1 TGCGCCAGCAGCTTGGGACTAGCGGGACTTTCCGGGGAGCTGTTTTTT CASSLGLAGLSGELFF
few TRBJ1-1 TRBD1 TRBV4-1 TGCGCCAGCAGCCAAGCCCGGGACAGTGAAGCTTTCTTT CASSQARDSEAFF
- TRBJ2-1 - TRBV5-1 TGCGCCAGCAGCTTGGCCGGGGCGGGGCGCTACAATGAGCAGTTCTTC CASSLAGAGRYNEQFF
- TRBJ1-1 - TRBV19 TGTGCCAGTCACCCCCACCGGGACACCAACACTGAAGCTTTCTTT CASHPHRDTNTEAFF
once TRBJ1-2 TRBD1 TRBV3-1/TRBV3-2 TGTGCCAGCAGCCAAGTGAACCGGGACAGGGGATCCTATGGCTACACCTTC CASSQVNRDRGSYGYTF
few TRBJ1-1 - TRBV7-9 TGTGCCAGCAGCTCCCCCATGGGGGGACCGCCGAACACTGAAGCTTTCTTT CASSSPMGGPPNTEAFF
once TRBJ1-3 TRBD1 TRBV2 TGTGCCAGCAGAGACGGACAGGGAACAGGAAACACCATATATTTT CASRDGQGTGNTIYF
- TRBJ2-7 TRBD2 TRBV6-5 TGTGCCAGCAGTAACGGGAGGTCCTACGAGCAGTACTTC CASSNGRSYEQYF
- TRBJ2-6 TRBD1 TRBV9 TGTGCCAGCAGCGAACAGGGGTGGGAGGCCAACGTCCTGACTTTC CASSEQGWEANVLTF
- TRBJ2-1 - TRBV5-4 TGTGCCACCAAGGACTCTCGCTCCTACAATGAGCAGTTCTTC CATKDSRSYNEQFF
- TRBJ2-1 - TRBV19 TGTGCCAGTAGTATCAGGCGAGCCTACAATGAGCAGTTCTTC CASSIRRAYNEQFF
- TRBJ1-1 - TRBV19 TGTGCCAGTAGTATCGGTCAAAAGAACACTGAAGCTTTCTTT CASSIGQKNTEAFF
- TRBJ1-5 TRBD1 TRBV7-3 TGTGCCAGCAGCTTATGTTGCAGGGGGAGAAGAAGCAATCAGCCCCAGCATTTT CASSLCCRGRRSNQPQHF
- TRBJ1-1 TRBD1 TRBV5-6 TGTGCCAGCAGCTTCGGGGACAGGAGGAACACTGAAGCTTTCTTT CASSFGDRRNTEAFF
once TRBJ1-5 - TRBV13 TGTGCCAGCAGCTTAGGCCCGGGTCAGCCCCAGCATTTT CASSLGPGQPQHF
- TRBJ1-5 - TRBV2 TGTGCCAGCAGCCACAGGGAGTCTCAGCCCCAGCATTTT CASSHRESQPQHF
- TRBJ1-3 TRBD1 TRBV6-5 TGTGCCAGCACATTTTCAAGGGGGCTTGGAAACACCATATATTTT CASTFSRGLGNTIYF
- TRBJ1-6 - TRBV19 TGTGCCAGTACCCAGGGAACGGATTCACCCCTCCACTTT CASTQGTDSPLHF
- TRBJ1-2 - TRBV5-1 TGCGCCAGCAGCGCCAAACAGGGCTATGGCTACACCTTC CASSAKQGYGYTF
- TRBJ1-1 - TRBV21-1 TGTGCCAGCAGCAAAGGACAGGAGCGCAGGACAGCCTTAGAAGCTTTCTTT CASSKGQERRTALEAFF
- TRBJ1-1 - TRBV2 TGTGCCAGCAGTGAAGCGCTGCGACAGACGAACACTGAAGCTTTCTTT CASSEALRQTNTEAFF
- TRBJ1-5 - TRBV20-1 TGCAGTGCTAGTCAAGGGAGGACCTATCAGCCCCAGCATTTT CSASQGRTYQPQHF
- TRBJ1-2 - TRBV19 TGTGCCAGTAGTACCCTAGGGGGAGGGGTTGGCTACACCTTC CASSTLGGGVGYTF
- TRBJ2-1 - TRBV29-1 TGCAGCGTTGATCCCCAGGGCTCCTACAATGAGCAGTTCTTC CSVDPQGSYNEQFF
- TRBJ1-2 TRBD1 TRBV9 TGTGCCAGCAGCACACGAACAGGGGATGGCTACACCTTC CASSTRTGDGYTF
- TRBJ2-7 TRBD2 TRBV19 TGTGCCAGTCGGGCCGGGGGACTAGCGGGGGGATCCTCCTACGAGCAGTACTTC CASRAGGLAGGSSYEQYF
- TRBJ1-2 TRBD1 TRBV7-6 TGTGCCAGCAGCTCCCCCGGGACAGGAAGGGGCTACACCTTC CASSSPGTGRGYTF
- TRBJ2-7 - TRBV12-5 TGTGCTAGTGGTACCGAGCCCCGCGAGCAGTACTTC CASGTEPREQYF
- TRBJ2-3 - TRBV9 TGTGCCAGCAGCGTAGTCCAGGTCCCCACAGATACGCAGTATTTT CASSVVQVPTDTQYF
- TRBJ2-5 TRBD2 TRBV5-1 TGCGCCAGCAGCTTGGCCGCGACTAGCGGGGTTGAGGAGACCCAGTACTTC CASSLAATSGVEETQYF
- TRBJ2-7 TRBD1 TRBV11-1 TGTGCCAGCAGCCTCCGCGGGACAGGGGGTACCTACGAGCAGTACTTC CASSLRGTGGTYEQYF
once TRBJ1-2 - TRBV10-2 TGCGCCAGCAGTGAGCGCGTTGCGGGATCAGTCGGTTACTACACCTTC CASSERVAGSVGYYTF
- TRBJ1-4 - TRBV11-2 TGTGCCAGCAGCTTAGGGACATCCGCAACTAATGAAAAACTGTTTTTT CASSLGTSATNEKLFF
- TRBJ1-1 TRBD1 TRBV27 TGTGCCAGCAGTAACGGACAGGGCGGCATGAACACTGAAGCTTTCTTT CASSNGQGGMNTEAFF
few TRBJ1-2 - TRBV9 TGTGCCAGCAGCGCACCTATAGGACACGTTAACTATGGCTACACCTTC CASSAPIGHVNYGYTF
- TRBJ2-1 - TRBV12-5 TGTGCTAGTGTCCCCAGAGGGTCCTACAATGAGCAGTTCTTC CASVPRGSYNEQFF
once TRBJ2-7 - TRBV6-1 TGTGCCAGCAGTGATGGCCCCCTTCGGGGCAGGGGATACGAGCAGTACTTC CASSDGPLRGRGYEQYF
- TRBJ1-4 TRBD1 TRBV19 TGTGCCAGTAGTCCCTGGGACAGGTATGAAAAACTGTTTTTT CASSPWDRYEKLFF